The 2 T cell receptor beta chains presented below share a single source sample, sequenced in a study of OX40 agonist ivuxolimab in advanced cancers. The protocol was immunoSEQ multiplex PCR, while the TCRdb copy is restricted to in-frame clones and leaves out a portion. The repertoire has about 46,000 clones, 90% to 95% of them found once; the top ten carry 4.9%. The source material was CD4+ or CD8+ T cells sorted from blood, sampled in a trial of the OX40 agonist ivuxolimab. These receptors all come from an adult with an advanced solid tumor such as melanoma, head and neck, liver or kidney cancer.

V usage is TRBV19 and J usage is TRBJ2-7; D possibly corresponds to TRBD1 (6 bases). Trimming removed 1 base at V and 2 bases at J, with 12 bases between. The CDR3 runs 15 residues. The germline V gene has CDR1 LNHDA and CDR2 SQIVND (reference sequence). CDR3 sequence reads: CASSIGQGSAYEQYF. CDR3 bases: TGTGCCAGTAGTATAGGGCAGGGGAGCGCCTACGAGCAGTACTTC. The whole variable domain, filled in from reference TRBV19 and TRBJ2-7, reads DGGITQSPKYLFRKEGQNVTLSCEQNLNHDAMYWYRQDPGQGLRLIYYSQIVNDFQKGDIAEGYSVSREKKESFPLTVTSAQKNPTAFYLCASSIGQGSAYEQYFGPGTRLTVT.

The chain uses TRBV7-9 and TRBJ1-2; D is undetermined. The CDR3 is made up of 16 amino acids. CDR1 SEHNR and CDR2 FQNEAQ come from the germline V gene (reference sequence). With 1 base removed from V and 8 bases from J, the gap between germline ends came to 20 bases. The DNA for the CDR3 is TGTGCCAGCAGCTTAGACCCCTGGACCCTTCCGGTAGGCTACACCTTC. This codes for CASSLDPWTLPVGYTF. Variable domain in full (rest from reference TRBV7-9 and TRBJ1-2): DTGVSQNPRHKITKRGQNVTFRCDPISEHNRLYWYRQTLGQGPEFLTYFQNEAQLEKSRLLSDRFSAERPKGSFSTLEIQRTEQGDSAMYLCASSLDPWTLPVGYTFGSGTRLTVV.